This TCR beta chain was documented in a study of CD4 T cells in relation to SARS-CoV-2 and coronaviruses. About this clone: Its antigen is as yet unknown.

CDR3 length: 14 amino acids. With 4 bases removed from V and 2 bases from J, the gap between germline ends came to 9 bases. CDR1 is LGHNA and CDR2 is YNFKEQ in the germline V gene. The unexposed donors gave CD4+ T cells in about 2011-2019, prior to COVID-19. CD4+ T cells were isolated from the cells after 10 days of culture. Fresh IL-2 medium replaced half the medium on days 3 and 7. Profiling relied on immunoSEQ multiplex PCR, and the TCRdb table lists in-frame clones only, not all of them. The data contain under 20,000 clones, 60% to 75% of them singletons. The sample taken for sequencing was CD4+ T cells from PBMCs, cultured in vitro. This receptor was obtained from a human donor in good health. The V and J genes are TRBV4-2 and TRBJ2-1; either TRBD1 or TRBD2 may supply D (5 bases each). The chain's CDR3 is CASSPRDAYNEQFF. CDR3 in DNA: TGTGCCAGCAGCCCCCGGGACGCCTACAATGAGCAGTTCTTC.